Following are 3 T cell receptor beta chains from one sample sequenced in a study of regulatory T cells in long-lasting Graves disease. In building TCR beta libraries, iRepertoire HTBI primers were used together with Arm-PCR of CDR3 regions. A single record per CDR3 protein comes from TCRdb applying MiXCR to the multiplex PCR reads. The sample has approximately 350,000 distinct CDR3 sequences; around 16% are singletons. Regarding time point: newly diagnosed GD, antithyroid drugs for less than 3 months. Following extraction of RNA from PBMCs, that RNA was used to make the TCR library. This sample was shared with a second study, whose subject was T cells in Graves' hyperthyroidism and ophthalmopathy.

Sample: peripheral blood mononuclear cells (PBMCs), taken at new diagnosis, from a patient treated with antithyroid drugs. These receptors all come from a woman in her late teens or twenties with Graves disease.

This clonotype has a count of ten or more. Here the CDR3 DNA reads TGTGCCATCAGTGAGTCACGAGCTAACTATGGCTACACCTTC. Its translation is CAISESRANYGYTF. The rearrangement uses TRBV10-3 and TRBJ1-2; D is uncertain. Trimming pared 0 bases from V and 0 bases from J, leaving 5 bases between. Per germline, CDR1 ENHRY and CDR2 SYGVKD. The CDR3 extends over 14 amino acids.

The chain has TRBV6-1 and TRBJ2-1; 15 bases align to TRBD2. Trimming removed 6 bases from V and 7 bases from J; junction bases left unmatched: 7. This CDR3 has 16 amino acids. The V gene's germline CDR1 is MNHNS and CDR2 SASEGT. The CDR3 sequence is CASRWTSGGAFNEQFF. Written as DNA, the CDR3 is TGTGCCAGCAGGTGGACTAGCGGGGGGGCTTTTAATGAGCAGTTCTTC.

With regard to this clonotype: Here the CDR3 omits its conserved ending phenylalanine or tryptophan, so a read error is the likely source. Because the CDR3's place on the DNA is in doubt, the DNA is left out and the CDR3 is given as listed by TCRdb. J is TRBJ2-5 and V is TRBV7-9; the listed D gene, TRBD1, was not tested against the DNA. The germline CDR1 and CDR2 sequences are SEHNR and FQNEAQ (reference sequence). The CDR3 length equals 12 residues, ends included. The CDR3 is CASSLGGAVPKL.